Listed here is a single TCR beta chain. These data originate in a study of blood T cell repertoires in COVID-19. About the research overall: The United States, Italy and Spain supplied acute and convalescent COVID-19 samples. Sample material is recorded as cDNA or gDNA derived from T cells, B-cell-depleted T cells, or PBMCs.

In the original processing: Reference gene primer amplification gave nucleated cell count estimates. Repertoires were generated with immunoSEQ multiplex PCR, while TCRdb's copy carries only in-frame clones and drops some. V and J calls plus clone size are reproduced from that table; the DNA served to infer D and trimming. This sample has under 150,000 clones, with around 81% found just once. With 3 bases clipped from V and 2 bases from J, the junction kept 4 bases outside the gene matches. Germline CDR1 is MDHEN and CDR2 is SYDVKM. The CDR3 consists of 14 residues. Specimen: peripheral blood. This TCR was sampled from a woman aged 60-70 years with acute or convalescent COVID-19. The chain links TRBV28 to TRBJ2-7; 7 nucleotides align to TRBD1. The CDR3 region is CASSLGTATYEQYF. The CDR3 DNA reads TGTGCCAGCAGTTTGGGGACAGCCACCTACGAGCAGTACTTC.